Presented here are 5 T cell receptor beta chains from one specimen sequenced in a study of T cells in Graves' hyperthyroidism and ophthalmopathy. The CDR3 regions of TCR beta were amplified from RNA transcripts. The HTBI set primed first-round TCR CDR3 RT-PCR. Each CDR3 protein is one row after TCRdb ran MiXCR on the multiplex PCR reads. Of about 600,000 distinct CDR3 sequences in the sample, 14% were seen once. The sample taken for sequencing was blood. The source of these receptors is a woman in her late teens or twenties with Graves' ophthalmopathy.

The chain joins TRBV28 to TRBJ1-2; D gene unclear. Germline values: CDR1 MDHEN, CDR2 SYDVKM. V was shortened by 1 base and J by 14 bases, with 17 bases between the two germline ends. The CDR3 has 13 residues. The DNA of the CDR3 is TGTGCCAGCAGTTTATTAGGCAGGACCCAAGGGACCTTC. Translated, it gives CASSLLGRTQGTF.

This clonotype was found many times. The chain is built from TRBV6-2 or TRBV6-3 and TRBJ2-3; D is possibly TRBD1 or TRBD2 (5 bases each). The V and J ends lost 7 bases and 3 bases respectively, with 17 bases between them. Germline assignment: CDR1 MNHEY and CDR2 SVGEGT. The CDR3 is made up of 15 amino acids. CDR3: CASMKWIGETDTQYF. The CDR3 DNA is TGTGCCAGCATGAAGTGGATAGGGGAGACAGATACGCAGTATTTT.

This clonotype was seen ten or more times. The chain employs TRBV6-5 and TRBJ1-5; TRBD1 matches 7 bases. CDR3 size: 15 residues. The ends lost 0 bases at V and 3 bases at J; junction bases unmatched: 2. Germline CDR1 MNHEY, CDR2 SVGAGI. The CDR3 spells CASSYSGTANQPQHF. The CDR3, as DNA: TGTGCCAGCAGTTACTCAGGGACAGCCAATCAGCCCCAGCATTTT.

This chain uses TRBV6-1 with TRBJ2-3; 14 bases agree with TRBD2. Per germline, CDR1 MNHNS and CDR2 SASEGT. Unmatched junction bases numbered 7, after V lost 6 bases and J lost 5 bases. The CDR3 has 16 amino acids. The CDR3 loop is CASSLGLAGGLDTQYF. The CDR3 DNA reads as TGTGCCAGCAGCCTAGGACTAGCGGGAGGTTTAGATACGCAGTATTTT.

Ten or more counts support this clonotype. The J gene is TRBJ1-1, the V gene TRBV6-2 or TRBV6-3, with D unresolved. The CDR3 extends over 13 amino acids. The ends were cut back, 2 bases at V and 2 bases at J, with 6 bases in the middle. Germline V gives CDR1 MNHEY, CDR2 SVGEGT. The CDR3, as DNA: TGTGCCAGCAGTTACAGAATTAACACTGAAGCTTTCTTT. Its translation is CASSYRINTEAFF.